This TCR beta chain originates from a study of cytomegalovirus exposure and HLA in healthy donors. Germline-derived CDR1 and CDR2 are SGHAT and FQNNGV. The V end lost 3 bases, the J end lost 6 bases, and 11 bases lay between the germline ends. The CDR3 runs 13 residues. The assay was immunoSEQ multiplex PCR, and TCRdb's table has in-frame clones only and misses some. The data show over 200,000 clones, roughly 87% seen once. Material for sequencing was PBMCs. The rearrangement uses TRBV11-2 and TRBJ1-2; a possible D gene is TRBD1 (5 bases). The receptor comes from a woman aged 18-29 years in good health and CMV-seropositive. CDR3 bases: TGTGCCAGCAGCTTGGGGGGGTGGCATGGCTACACCTTC. Translated, it gives CASSLGGWHGYTF.